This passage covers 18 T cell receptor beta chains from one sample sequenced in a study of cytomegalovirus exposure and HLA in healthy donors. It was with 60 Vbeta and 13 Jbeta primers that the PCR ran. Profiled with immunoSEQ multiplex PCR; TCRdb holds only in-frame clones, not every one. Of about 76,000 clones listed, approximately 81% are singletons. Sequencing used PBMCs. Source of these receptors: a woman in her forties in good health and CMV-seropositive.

CDR3 amino acids: CASTLGRHNEKLFF. CDR3 in DNA: TGTGCCAGCACCTTGGGCAGACATAATGAAAAACTGTTTTTT. The chain links TRBV28 to TRBJ1-4; no firm D call. Trimming stripped 7 bases from V and 4 bases from J, with 13 bases between. Germline V gives CDR1 MDHEN, CDR2 SYDVKM. This CDR3 contains 14 residues.

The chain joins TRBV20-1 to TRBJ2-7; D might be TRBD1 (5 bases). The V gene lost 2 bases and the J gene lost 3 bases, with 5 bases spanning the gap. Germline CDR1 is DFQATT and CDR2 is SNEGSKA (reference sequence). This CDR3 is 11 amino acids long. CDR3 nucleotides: TGCAGTGCTAGACAGGGCTACGAGCAGTACTTC. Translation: CSARQGYEQYF.

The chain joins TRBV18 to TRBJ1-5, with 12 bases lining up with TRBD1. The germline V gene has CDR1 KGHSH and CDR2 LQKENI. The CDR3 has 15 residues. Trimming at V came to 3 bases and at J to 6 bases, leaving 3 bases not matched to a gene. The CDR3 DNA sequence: TGTGCCAGCTCACCGGGGACAGGGGGCATTCAGCCCCAGCATTTT. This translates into CASSPGTGGIQPQHF.

The CDR3 DNA follows: TGTGCCAGCAGTCCGACGGGACTAGCGGGAACCGGGGAGCTGTTTTTT. The encoded protein is CASSPTGLAGTGELFF. This chain joins TRBV28 and TRBJ2-2, with 13 bases fitting TRBD2. This CDR3 has 16 residues. In germline, CDR1 is MDHEN, CDR2 SYDVKM. Trimming took 5 bases from V and 5 from J; bases not matched to a gene: 5.

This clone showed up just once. The CDR3 loop is CASSREPYNSPLHF. The CDR3, as DNA: TGTGCCAGCAGCCGGGAACCCTATAATTCACCCCTCCACTTT. The V and J genes are TRBV2 and TRBJ1-6; D remains ambiguous. Per the germline V gene, CDR1 is SNHLY and CDR2 is FYNNEI. V lost 6 bases, J lost 2 bases, and 8 bases lay in between. The CDR3 is 14 residues long.

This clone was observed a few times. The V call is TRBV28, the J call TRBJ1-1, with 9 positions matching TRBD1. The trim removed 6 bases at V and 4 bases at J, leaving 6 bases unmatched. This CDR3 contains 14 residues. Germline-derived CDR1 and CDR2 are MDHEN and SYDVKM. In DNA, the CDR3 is TGTGCCAGCAGCCCTTACAGGGGGCTCACTGAAGCTTTCTTT. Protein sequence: CASSPYRGLTEAFF.

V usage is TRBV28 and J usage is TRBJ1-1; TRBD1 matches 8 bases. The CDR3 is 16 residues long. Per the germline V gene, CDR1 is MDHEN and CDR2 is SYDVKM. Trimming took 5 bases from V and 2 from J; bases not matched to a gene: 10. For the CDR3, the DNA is TGTGCCAGCAGTCTCCCCTACAGGGGGAAAAACACTGAAGCTTTCTTT. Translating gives CASSLPYRGKNTEAFF.

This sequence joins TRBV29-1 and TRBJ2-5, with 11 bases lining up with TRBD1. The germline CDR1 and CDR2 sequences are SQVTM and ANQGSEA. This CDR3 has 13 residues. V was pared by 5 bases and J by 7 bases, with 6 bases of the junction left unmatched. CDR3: CSVSAGTGGTQYF. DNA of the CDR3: TGCAGCGTTTCTGCCGGGACAGGGGGGACCCAGTACTTC.

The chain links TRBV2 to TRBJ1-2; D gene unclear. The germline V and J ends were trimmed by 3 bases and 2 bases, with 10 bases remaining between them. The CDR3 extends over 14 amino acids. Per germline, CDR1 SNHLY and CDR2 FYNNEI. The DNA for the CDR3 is TGTGCCAGCAGTGAGATGAACACAAACTATGGCTACACCTTC. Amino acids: CASSEMNTNYGYTF.

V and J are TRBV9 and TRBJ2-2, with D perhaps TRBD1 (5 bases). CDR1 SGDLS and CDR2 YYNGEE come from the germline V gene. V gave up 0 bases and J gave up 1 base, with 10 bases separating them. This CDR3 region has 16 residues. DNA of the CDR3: TGTGCCAGCAGCGTAGGGGAAGGGGTGAACACCGGGGAGCTGTTTTTT. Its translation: CASSVGEGVNTGELFF.

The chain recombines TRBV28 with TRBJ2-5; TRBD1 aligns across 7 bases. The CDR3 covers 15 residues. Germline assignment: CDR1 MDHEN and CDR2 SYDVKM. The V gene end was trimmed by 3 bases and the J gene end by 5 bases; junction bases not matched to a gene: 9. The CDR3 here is CASSFHRQGGETQYF. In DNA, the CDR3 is TGTGCCAGCAGTTTCCATAGACAGGGCGGGGAGACCCAGTACTTC.

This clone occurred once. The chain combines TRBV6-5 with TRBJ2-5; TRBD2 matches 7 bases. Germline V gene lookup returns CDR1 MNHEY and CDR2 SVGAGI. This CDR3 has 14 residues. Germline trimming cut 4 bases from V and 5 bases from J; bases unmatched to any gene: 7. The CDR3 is CASSSIGGWETQYF. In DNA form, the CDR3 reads TGTGCCAGCAGTTCGATCGGGGGGTGGGAGACCCAGTACTTC.

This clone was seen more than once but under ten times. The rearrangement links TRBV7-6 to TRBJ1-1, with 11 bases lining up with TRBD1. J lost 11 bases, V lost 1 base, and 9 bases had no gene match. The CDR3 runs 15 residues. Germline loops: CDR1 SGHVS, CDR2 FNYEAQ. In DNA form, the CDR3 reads TGTGCCAGCAGCTTAGGGGGGGGACAGGGGGGGCTTGCTTTCTTT. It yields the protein CASSLGGGQGGLAFF.

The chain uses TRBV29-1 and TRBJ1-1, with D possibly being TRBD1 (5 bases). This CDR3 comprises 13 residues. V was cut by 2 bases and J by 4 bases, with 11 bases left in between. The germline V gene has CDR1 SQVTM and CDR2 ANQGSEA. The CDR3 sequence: CSVEWGGVTEAFF. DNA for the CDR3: TGCAGCGTTGAATGGGGGGGGGTCACTGAAGCTTTCTTT.

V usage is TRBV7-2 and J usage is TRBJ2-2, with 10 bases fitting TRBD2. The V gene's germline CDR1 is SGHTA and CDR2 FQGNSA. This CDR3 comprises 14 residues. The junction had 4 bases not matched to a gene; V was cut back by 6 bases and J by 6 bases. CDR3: CASRRLAGAGELFF. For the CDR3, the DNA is TGTGCCAGCAGAAGACTAGCGGGTGCCGGGGAGCTGTTTTTT.

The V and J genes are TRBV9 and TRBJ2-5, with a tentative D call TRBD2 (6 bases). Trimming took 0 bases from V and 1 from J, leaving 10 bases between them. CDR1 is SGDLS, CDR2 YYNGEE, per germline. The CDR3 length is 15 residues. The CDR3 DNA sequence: TGTGCCAGCAGCGTAGATCTCGGGGGCCAAGAGACCCAGTACTTC. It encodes CASSVDLGGQETQYF.

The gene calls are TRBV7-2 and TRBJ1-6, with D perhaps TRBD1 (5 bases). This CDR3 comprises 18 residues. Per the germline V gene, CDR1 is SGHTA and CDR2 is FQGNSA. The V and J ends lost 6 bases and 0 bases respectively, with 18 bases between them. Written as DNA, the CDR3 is TGTGCCAGCAGACCCGCGGGGGACGCCGGCTCCTATAATTCACCCCTCCACTTT. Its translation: CASRPAGDAGSYNSPLHF.

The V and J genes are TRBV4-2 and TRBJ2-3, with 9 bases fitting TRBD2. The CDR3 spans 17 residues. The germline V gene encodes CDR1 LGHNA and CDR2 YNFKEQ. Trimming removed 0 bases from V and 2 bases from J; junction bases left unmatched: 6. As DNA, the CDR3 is TGTGCCAGCAGCCAAGACCCTAGCGGGGCCTACACAGATACGCAGTATTTT. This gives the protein CASSQDPSGAYTDTQYF.